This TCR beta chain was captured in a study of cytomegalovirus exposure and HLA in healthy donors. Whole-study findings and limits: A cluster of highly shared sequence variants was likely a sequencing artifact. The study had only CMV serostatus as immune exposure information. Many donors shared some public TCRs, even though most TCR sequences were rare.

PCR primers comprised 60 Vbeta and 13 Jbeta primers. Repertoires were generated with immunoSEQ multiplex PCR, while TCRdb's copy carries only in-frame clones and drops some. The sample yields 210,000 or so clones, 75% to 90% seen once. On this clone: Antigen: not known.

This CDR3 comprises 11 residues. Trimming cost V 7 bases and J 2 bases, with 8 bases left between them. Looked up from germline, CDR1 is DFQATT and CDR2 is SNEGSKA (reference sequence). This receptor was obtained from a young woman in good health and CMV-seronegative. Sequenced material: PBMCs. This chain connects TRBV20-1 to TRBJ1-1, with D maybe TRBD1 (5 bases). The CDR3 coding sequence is TGCAGTGAGACAGATAACACTGAAGCTTTCTTT. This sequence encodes CSETDNTEAFF.